This TCR beta chain was documented in a study of blood T cell repertoires in COVID-19. In the study overall: From the United States, Italy and Spain came samples of acute and convalescent COVID-19. Sample material is recorded as cDNA or gDNA derived from T cells, B-cell-depleted T cells, or PBMCs.

Per the study methods: Nucleated cell counts were estimated from reference gene primer amplification. Assay used: immunoSEQ multiplex PCR; TCRdb lists only in-frame clones, some missing. Clone size and the V and J calls come from that table; the DNA yielded D and trimming. Of 250,000 to 350,000 clones in the sample, 85% were seen once. Sequencing was done on a sample of peripheral blood. The origin of this receptor is a woman aged 45-65 years with active or convalescent COVID-19.

The CDR3 DNA reads TGTGCCAGCAGCTCGACTAGCGGCGGCGGGGAGCTGTTTTTT. This sequence encodes CASSSTSGGGELFF. V gene TRBV11-2 combines with J gene TRBJ2-2, with 9 nucleotides matching TRBD2. This CDR3 comprises 14 residues. J gave up 7 bases and V 4 bases, and 4 bases lay outside the gene matches. Germline-derived CDR1 and CDR2 are SGHAT and FQNNGV.